This passage covers 4 T cell receptor beta chains from one sample sequenced in a study of control samples from healthy donors and cancer patients. The table came from immunoSEQ multiplex PCR; TCRdb's copy has only in-frame clones and leaves some out. The sample shows about 76,000 clones, around nine tenths of them seen only once. What was sequenced was PBMCs. All receptors come from a woman aged 45-60 years with colorectal cancer.

The J gene is TRBJ2-5, the V gene TRBV14; 9 bases align to TRBD2. CDR1 is SGHDN and CDR2 is FVKESK in the germline V gene. CDR3 size: 16 residues. Losses at the gene ends were 3 bases for V and 4 bases for J; bases not matched to a gene: 9. This CDR3 is CASSHSAGGLGETQYF. The DNA for the CDR3 is TGTGCCAGCAGCCACTCAGCGGGGGGTTTGGGAGAGACCCAGTACTTC.

About this clone itself: One end of the junction does not line up with germline, which may come from a read error. This sequence joins TRBV12-3 or TRBV12-4 and TRBJ1-2; TRBD1 matches at 9 bases. This CDR3 region has 12 residues. The CDR3 DNA sequence: TGTGCCAGCAGGTCTCCGGGACAGGGTATCGCCTTC. Its protein is CASRSPGQGIAF.

The chain employs TRBV28 and TRBJ2-1; D ambiguous. Germline V gene data show CDR1 as MDHEN and CDR2 as SYDVKM. V shed 2 bases and J shed 6 bases, with 8 bases lying between them. The CDR3 has 13 amino acids. Written as DNA, the CDR3 is TGTGCCAGCAGTTTAACCGGAATCAATGAGCAGTTCTTC. Amino acids: CASSLTGINEQFF.

A single count supports this clone. This rearrangement joins TRBV5-6 to TRBJ2-3, with 9 bases lining up with TRBD1. The CDR3 runs to 16 residues. Germline CDR1 is SGHDT and CDR2 is YYEEEE. V lost 0 bases to trimming and J lost 2 bases; unmatched junction nucleotides: 4. The CDR3 DNA is TGTGCCAGCAGCTTGGAGACAGGGGGGATCACAGATACGCAGTATTTT. Encoded protein: CASSLETGGITDTQYF.